This T cell receptor beta chain was captured in a study of response to subunit inactivated influenza vaccine. Study-wide findings and caveats: Researchers suggested that each seasonal influenza vaccination recruits few new T cells.

This clonotype was counted many times. Its antigen is undetermined. TCRdb fed the RT-PCR reads into MiXCR, producing one record per CDR3 protein. The sample consists of about 240,000 distinct CDR3 sequences, 9% to 15% of them appearing once. The starting material was non-naive T cells sorted from PBMCs, obtained roughly 15 days before vaccination. This clonotype was sampled from a man aged 45 to 65 who received an inactivated influenza vaccine.

The DNA of the CDR3 is TGTGCCAGTGGACAGGCCTACAATGAGCAGTTCTTC. As protein: CASGQAYNEQFF. The chain uses TRBV6-5 and TRBJ2-1; the match to TRBD1 covers 7 bases. V was clipped by 9 bases and J by 2 bases; unmatched bases: 1. This CDR3 spans 12 amino acids. The germline V gene has CDR1 MNHEY and CDR2 SVGAGI.